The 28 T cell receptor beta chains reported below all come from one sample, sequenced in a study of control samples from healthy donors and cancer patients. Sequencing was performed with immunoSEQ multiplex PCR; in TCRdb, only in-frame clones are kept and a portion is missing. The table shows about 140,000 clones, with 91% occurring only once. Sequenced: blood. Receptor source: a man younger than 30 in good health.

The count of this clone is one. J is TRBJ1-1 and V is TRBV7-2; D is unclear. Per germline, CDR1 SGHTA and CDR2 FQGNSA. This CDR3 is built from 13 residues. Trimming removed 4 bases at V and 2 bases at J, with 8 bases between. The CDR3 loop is CASSYRANTEAFF. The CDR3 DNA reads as TGTGCCAGCAGCTACCGGGCAAACACTGAAGCTTTCTTT.

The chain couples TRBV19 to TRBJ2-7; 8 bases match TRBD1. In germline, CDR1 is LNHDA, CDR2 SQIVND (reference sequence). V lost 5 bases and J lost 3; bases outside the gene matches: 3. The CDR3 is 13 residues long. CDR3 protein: CASSFGTGYEQYF. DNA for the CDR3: TGTGCCAGTAGTTTCGGGACAGGCTACGAGCAGTACTTC.

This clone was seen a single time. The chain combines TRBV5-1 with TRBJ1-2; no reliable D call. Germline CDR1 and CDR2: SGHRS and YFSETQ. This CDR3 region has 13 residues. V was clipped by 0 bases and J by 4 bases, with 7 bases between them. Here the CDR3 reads CASSLVATYGYTF. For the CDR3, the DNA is TGCGCCAGCAGCTTGGTGGCTACCTATGGCTACACCTTC. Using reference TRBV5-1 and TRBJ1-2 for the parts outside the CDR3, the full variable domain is KAGVTQTPRYLIKTRGQQVTLSCSPISGHRSVSWYQQTPGQGLQFLFEYFSETQRNKGNFPGRFSGRQFSNSRSEMNVSTLELGDSALYLCASSLVATYGYTFGSGTRLTVV.

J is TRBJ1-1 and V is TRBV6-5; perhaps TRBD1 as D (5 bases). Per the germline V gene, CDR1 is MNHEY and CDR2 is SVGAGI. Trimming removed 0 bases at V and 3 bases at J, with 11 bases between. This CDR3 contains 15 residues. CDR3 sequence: CASSYSRGMDTEAFF. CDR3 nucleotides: TGTGCCAGCAGTTACTCGAGGGGTATGGACACTGAAGCTTTCTTT.

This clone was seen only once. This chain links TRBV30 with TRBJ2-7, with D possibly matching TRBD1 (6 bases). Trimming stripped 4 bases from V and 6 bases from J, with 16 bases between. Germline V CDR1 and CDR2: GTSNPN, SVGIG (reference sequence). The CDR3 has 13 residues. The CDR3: CAWTGTPLSEQYF. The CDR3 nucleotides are TGTGCCTGGACCGGGACACCCCTAAGCGAGCAGTACTTC. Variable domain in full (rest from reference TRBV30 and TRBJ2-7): SQTIHQWPATLVQPVGSPLSLECTVEGTSNPNLYWYRQAAGRGLQLLFYSVGIGQISSEVPQNLSASRPQDRQFILSSKKLLLSDSGFYLCAWTGTPLSEQYFGPGTRLTVT.

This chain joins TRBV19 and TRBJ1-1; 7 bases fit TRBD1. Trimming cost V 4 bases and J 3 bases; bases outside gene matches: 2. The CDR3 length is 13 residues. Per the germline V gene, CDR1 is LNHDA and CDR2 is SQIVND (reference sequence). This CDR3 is CASSTTGDTEAFF. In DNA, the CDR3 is TGTGCCAGTAGTACTACAGGGGACACTGAAGCTTTCTTT.

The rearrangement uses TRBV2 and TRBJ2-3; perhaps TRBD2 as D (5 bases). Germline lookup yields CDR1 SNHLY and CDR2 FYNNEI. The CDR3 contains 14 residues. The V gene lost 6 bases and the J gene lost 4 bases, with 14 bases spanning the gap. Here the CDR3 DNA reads TGTGCCAGCAGGGTTCTCGGGGTGTCAGATACGCAGTATTTT. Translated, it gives CASRVLGVSDTQYF.

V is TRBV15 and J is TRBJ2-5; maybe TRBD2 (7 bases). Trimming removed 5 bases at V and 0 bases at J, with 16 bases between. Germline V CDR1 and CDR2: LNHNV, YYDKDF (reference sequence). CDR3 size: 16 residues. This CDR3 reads CATSRGGDTYQETQYF. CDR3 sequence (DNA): TGTGCCACCAGCCGAGGGGGGGATACGTACCAAGAGACCCAGTACTTC.

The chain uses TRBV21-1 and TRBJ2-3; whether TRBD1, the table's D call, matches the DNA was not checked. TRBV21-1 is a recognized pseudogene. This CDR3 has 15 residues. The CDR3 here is CASSSGTGGTDTQYF. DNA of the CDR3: TGTGCCAGCAGCAGTGGGACAGGGGGTACAGATACGCAGTATTTT.

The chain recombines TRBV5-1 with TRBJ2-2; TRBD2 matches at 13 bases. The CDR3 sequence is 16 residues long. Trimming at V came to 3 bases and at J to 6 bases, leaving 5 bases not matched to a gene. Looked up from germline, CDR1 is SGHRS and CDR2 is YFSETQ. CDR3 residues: CASSWGTSGAAGELFF. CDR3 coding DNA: TGCGCCAGCAGCTGGGGGACTAGCGGGGCCGCCGGGGAGCTGTTTTTT.

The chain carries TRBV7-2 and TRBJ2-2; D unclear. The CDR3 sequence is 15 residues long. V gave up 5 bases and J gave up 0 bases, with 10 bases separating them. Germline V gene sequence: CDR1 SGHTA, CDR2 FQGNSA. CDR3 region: CASSPTIANTGELFF. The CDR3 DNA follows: TGTGCCAGCAGCCCGACAATCGCGAACACCGGGGAGCTGTTTTTT.

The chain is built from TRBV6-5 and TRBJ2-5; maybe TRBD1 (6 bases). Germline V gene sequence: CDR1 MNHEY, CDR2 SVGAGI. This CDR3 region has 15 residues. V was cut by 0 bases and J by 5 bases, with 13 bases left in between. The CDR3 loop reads CASSYSARGGETQYF. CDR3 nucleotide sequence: TGTGCCAGCAGTTACTCGGCCAGGGGCGGGGAGACCCAGTACTTC.

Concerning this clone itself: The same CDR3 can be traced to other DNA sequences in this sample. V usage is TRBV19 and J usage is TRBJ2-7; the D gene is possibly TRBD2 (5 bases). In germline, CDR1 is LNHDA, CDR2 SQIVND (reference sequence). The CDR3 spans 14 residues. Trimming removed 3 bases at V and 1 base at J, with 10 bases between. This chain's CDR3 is CASSISAGSYEQYF. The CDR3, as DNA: TGTGCCAGTAGTATCTCTGCGGGTTCCTACGAGCAGTACTTC.

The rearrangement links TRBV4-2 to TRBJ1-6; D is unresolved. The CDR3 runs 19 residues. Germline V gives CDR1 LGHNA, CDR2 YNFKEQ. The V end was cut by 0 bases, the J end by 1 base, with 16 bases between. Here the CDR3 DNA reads TGTGCCAGCAGCCAAGAGGGAGCCAATTCGGGGTCCTATAATTCACCCCTCCACTTT. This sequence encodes CASSQEGANSGSYNSPLHF.

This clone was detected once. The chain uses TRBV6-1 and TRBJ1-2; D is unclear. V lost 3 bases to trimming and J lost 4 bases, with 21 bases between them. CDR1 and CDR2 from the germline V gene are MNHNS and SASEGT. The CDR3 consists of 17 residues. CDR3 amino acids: CASSDLHFEEVSYGYTF. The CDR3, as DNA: TGTGCCAGCAGTGATCTACATTTTGAGGAAGTGAGCTATGGCTACACCTTC.

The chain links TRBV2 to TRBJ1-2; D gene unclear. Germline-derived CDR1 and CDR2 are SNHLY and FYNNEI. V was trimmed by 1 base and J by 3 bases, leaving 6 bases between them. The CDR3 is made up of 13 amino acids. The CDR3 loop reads CASSEDSYYGYTF. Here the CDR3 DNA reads TGTGCCAGCAGTGAAGACAGCTACTATGGCTACACCTTC.

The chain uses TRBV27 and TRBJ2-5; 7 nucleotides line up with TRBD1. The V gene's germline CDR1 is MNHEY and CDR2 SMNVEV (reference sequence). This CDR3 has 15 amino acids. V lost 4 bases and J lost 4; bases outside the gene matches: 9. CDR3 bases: TGTGCCAGCAGTTCCCGGGACAGTAGATTAGAGACCCAGTACTTC. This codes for CASSSRDSRLETQYF.

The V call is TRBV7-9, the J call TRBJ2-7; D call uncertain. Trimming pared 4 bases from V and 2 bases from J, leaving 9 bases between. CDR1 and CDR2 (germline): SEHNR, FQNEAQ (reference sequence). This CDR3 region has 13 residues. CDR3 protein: CASSYSSAYEQYF. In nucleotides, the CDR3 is TGTGCCAGCAGCTACAGCAGCGCCTACGAGCAGTACTTC.

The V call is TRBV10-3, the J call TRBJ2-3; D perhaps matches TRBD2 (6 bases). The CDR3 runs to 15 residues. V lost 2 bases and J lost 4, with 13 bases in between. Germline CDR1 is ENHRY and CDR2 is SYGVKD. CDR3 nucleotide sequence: TGTGCCATCAGTGAGGAGAACGGGGGAGCAGATACGCAGTATTTT. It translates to CAISEENGGADTQYF.

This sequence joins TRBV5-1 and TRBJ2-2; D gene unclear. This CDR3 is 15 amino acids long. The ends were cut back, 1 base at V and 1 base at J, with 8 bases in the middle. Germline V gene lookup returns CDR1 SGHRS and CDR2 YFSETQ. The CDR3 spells CASSLMTGNTGELFF. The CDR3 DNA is TGCGCCAGCAGCTTGATGACGGGGAACACCGGGGAGCTGTTTTTT. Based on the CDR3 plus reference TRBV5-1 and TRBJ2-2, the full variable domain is KAGVTQTPRYLIKTRGQQVTLSCSPISGHRSVSWYQQTPGQGLQFLFEYFSETQRNKGNFPGRFSGRQFSNSRSEMNVSTLELGDSALYLCASSLMTGNTGELFFGEGSRLTVL.

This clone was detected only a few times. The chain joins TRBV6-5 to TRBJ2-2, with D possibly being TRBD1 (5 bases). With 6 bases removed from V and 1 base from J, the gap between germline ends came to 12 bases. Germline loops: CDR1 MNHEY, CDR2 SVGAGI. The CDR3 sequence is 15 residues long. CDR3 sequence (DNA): TGTGCCAGCAGCCAGTTTCAGGGGAACACCGGGGAGCTGTTTTTT. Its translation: CASSQFQGNTGELFF.

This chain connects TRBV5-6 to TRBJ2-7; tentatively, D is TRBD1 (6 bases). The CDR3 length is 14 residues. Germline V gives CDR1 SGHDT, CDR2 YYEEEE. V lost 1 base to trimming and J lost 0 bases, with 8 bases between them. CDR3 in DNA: TGTGCCAGCAGCTTGCGACAGGTCTCCTACGAGCAGTACTTC. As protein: CASSLRQVSYEQYF. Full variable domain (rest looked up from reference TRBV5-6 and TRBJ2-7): DAGVTQSPTHLIKTRGQQVTLRCSPKSGHDTVSWYQQALGQGPQFIFQYYEEEERQRGNFPDRFSGHQFPNYSSELNVNALLLGDSALYLCASSLRQVSYEQYFGPGTRLTVT.

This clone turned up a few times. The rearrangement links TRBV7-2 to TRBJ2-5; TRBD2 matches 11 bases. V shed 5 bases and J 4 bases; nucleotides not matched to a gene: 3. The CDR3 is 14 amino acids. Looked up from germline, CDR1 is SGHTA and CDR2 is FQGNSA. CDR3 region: CASSPGTSGETQYF. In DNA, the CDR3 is TGTGCCAGCAGCCCAGGGACTAGCGGAGAGACCCAGTACTTC.

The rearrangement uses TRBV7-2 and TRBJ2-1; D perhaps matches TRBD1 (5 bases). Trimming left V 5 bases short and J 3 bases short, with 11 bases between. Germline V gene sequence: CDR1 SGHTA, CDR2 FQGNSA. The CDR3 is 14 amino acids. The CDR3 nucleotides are TGTGCCAGCAGCCAATGGGGCGGCTACAATGAGCAGTTCTTC. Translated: CASSQWGGYNEQFF.

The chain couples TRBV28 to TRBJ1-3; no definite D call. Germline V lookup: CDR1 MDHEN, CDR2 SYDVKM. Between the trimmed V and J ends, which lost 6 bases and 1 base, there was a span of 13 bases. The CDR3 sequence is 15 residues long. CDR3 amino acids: CASRGLVVSGNTIYF. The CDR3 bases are TGTGCCAGCAGAGGGCTTGTTGTATCTGGAAACACCATATATTTT.

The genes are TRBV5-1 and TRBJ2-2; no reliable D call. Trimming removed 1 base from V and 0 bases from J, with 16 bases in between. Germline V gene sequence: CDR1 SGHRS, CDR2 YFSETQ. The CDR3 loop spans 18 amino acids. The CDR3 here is CASSLTVPGDTNTGELFF. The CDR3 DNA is TGCGCCAGCAGCTTGACTGTCCCAGGAGATACGAACACCGGGGAGCTGTTTTTT.

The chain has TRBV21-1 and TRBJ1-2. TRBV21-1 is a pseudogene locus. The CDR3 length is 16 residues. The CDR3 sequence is CASSKVYGRTLSGYTF. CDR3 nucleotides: TGTGCCAGCAGCAAAGTATATGGACGGACCCTCTCGGGCTACACCTTC.

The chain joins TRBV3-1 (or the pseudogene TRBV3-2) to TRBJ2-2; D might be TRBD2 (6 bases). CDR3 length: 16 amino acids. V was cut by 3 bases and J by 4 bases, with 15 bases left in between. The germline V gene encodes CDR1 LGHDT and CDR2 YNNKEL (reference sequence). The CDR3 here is CASSHVTRRGTGELFF. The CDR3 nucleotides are TGTGCCAGCAGCCACGTGACTAGGAGAGGCACCGGGGAGCTGTTTTTT.